The 32 T cell receptor beta chains below come from one sample, sequenced in a study of PD-1 blockade in classical Hodgkin lymphoma. Time point given: newly diagnosed, previously untreated cHL patient sample. Some clones are missing from TCRdb's copy, which holds only in-frame ones; the method was immunoSEQ multiplex PCR. The sample lists around 26,000 clones; over 85% were seen once. Sequencing used peripheral blood mononuclear cells (PBMCs). These receptors were taken from a human donor with classical Hodgkin lymphoma.

This rearrangement joins TRBV6-1 to TRBJ1-3; D unclear. Germline CDR1 is MNHNS and CDR2 is SASEGT. This CDR3 region has 17 residues. Trimming cost V 1 base and J 0 bases, with 13 bases left between them. The DNA for the CDR3 is TGTGCCAGCAGTGAAGATGAGACGTTTAGCTCTGGAAACACCATATATTTT. Its protein product is CASSEDETFSSGNTIYF.

This CDR3 is CASSEETYNEQFF. CDR3 bases: TGTGCCAGCAGCGAAGAAACCTACAATGAGCAGTTCTTC. The V gene is TRBV6-4, the J gene TRBJ2-1, with D uncertain. The CDR3 contains 13 residues. V was trimmed by 6 bases and J by 2 bases, leaving 8 bases between them. Per the germline V gene, CDR1 is MRHNA and CDR2 is SNTAGT.

This chain connects TRBV4-3 to TRBJ1-5; TRBD1 is a possible D gene (5 bases). Germline V CDR1 and CDR2: LGHNA, YSLEER. This CDR3 is 14 amino acids long. The V end lost 0 bases, the J end lost 6 bases, and 9 bases lay between the germline ends. The CDR3 DNA sequence: TGCGCCAGCAGCCAAGATAGGGGTGGTCAGCCCCAGCATTTT. Protein product: CASSQDRGGQPQHF.

The V call is TRBV5-6, the J call TRBJ2-1; unclear D gene. The CDR3 covers 12 residues. The V end lost 7 bases, the J end lost 6 bases, and 11 bases lay between the germline ends. The germline CDR1 and CDR2 sequences are SGHDT and YYEEEE. CDR3 amino acids: CASEFTGNEQFF. In DNA form, the CDR3 reads TGTGCCAGCGAATTCACGGGCAATGAGCAGTTCTTC. The entire variable domain, with the rest obtained from reference TRBV5-6 and TRBJ2-1, is as follows: DAGVTQSPTHLIKTRGQQVTLRCSPKSGHDTVSWYQQALGQGPQFIFQYYEEEERQRGNFPDRFSGHQFPNYSSELNVNALLLGDSALYLCASEFTGNEQFFGPGTRLTVL.

The chain employs TRBV10-3 and TRBJ2-7, with 7 positions matching TRBD2. In germline, CDR1 is ENHRY, CDR2 SYGVKD. The CDR3 consists of 16 residues. V was pared by 2 bases and J by 5 bases, with 12 bases of the junction left unmatched. The CDR3 spells CAISEGWGGSRDEQYF. CDR3 sequence (DNA): TGTGCCATCAGTGAGGGGTGGGGCGGGAGTAGAGACGAGCAGTACTTC.

This sequence joins TRBV2 and TRBJ1-1; the D is unclear. The CDR3 covers 13 residues. CDR1 is SNHLY and CDR2 is FYNNEI in the germline V gene. The ends were cut back, 1 base at V and 4 bases at J, with 7 bases in the middle. CDR3 sequence reads: CASSEGRSTEAFF. CDR3 DNA sequence: TGTGCCAGCAGTGAAGGACGGTCCACTGAAGCTTTCTTT.

The V and J genes are TRBV28 and TRBJ1-5, with 7 nucleotides matching TRBD1. Trimming cost V 5 bases and J 4 bases; bases outside gene matches: 20. This CDR3 region has 19 residues. The germline V gene has CDR1 MDHEN and CDR2 SYDVKM. In DNA form, the CDR3 reads TGTGCCAGCAGTCCCCCTAGGGGCAGTGGACAGGCCGTAAATCAGCCCCAGCATTTT. Protein sequence: CASSPPRGSGQAVNQPQHF.

CDR3 in DNA: TGTGCCAGCAGAAACACCGGGGCCCAAGAGACCCAGTACTTC. The encoded protein is CASRNTGAQETQYF. V is TRBV2 and J is TRBJ2-5; D is tentatively TRBD1 or TRBD2 (5 bases each). CDR1 is SNHLY and CDR2 is FYNNEI in the germline V gene. The CDR3 contains 14 residues. Trimming left V 6 bases short and J 1 base short, with 12 bases between.

V and J are TRBV6-4 and TRBJ1-1; D may be TRBD1 (6 bases). The CDR3 length is 16 residues. Germline-derived CDR1 and CDR2 are MRHNA and SNTAGT. V dropped 3 bases and J dropped 6 bases, with 20 bases sitting between them. The CDR3 DNA sequence: TGTGCCAGCAGTGAAAACCCGGGGGGGCAGTACGCTGAAGCTTTCTTT. Amino acid sequence: CASSENPGGQYAEAFF.

The DNA of the CDR3 is TGTGCCAGCAGCTTAGACCCAGGGGACGCCTATGGCTACACCTTC. It is translated as CASSLDPGDAYGYTF. The rearrangement joins TRBV7-2 to TRBJ1-2, with D perhaps matching TRBD1 (6 bases). The CDR3 spans 15 residues. V dropped 1 base and J dropped 4 bases, with 13 bases sitting between them. The germline gives CDR1 SGHTA, CDR2 FQGNSA.

A single count supports this clone. The chain couples TRBV7-6 to TRBJ1-1, with D hard to call. Trimming took off 2 bases at V and 0 bases at J, with 13 bases between the two ends. The germline V gene encodes CDR1 SGHVS and CDR2 FNYEAQ. The CDR3 consists of 16 residues. CDR3 bases: TGTGCCAGCAGCTTATTATCCCAGTTGGTGAACACTGAAGCTTTCTTT. As protein: CASSLLSQLVNTEAFF.

The V call is TRBV7-6, the J call TRBJ2-7; TRBD1 is a possible D gene (6 bases). Germline-derived CDR1 and CDR2 are SGHVS and FNYEAQ. CDR3 length equals 15 residues. Trimming stripped 0 bases from V and 3 bases from J, with 12 bases between. The CDR3 here is CASSLADGGNYEQYF. The DNA for the CDR3 is TGTGCCAGCAGCTTAGCGGATGGGGGCAACTACGAGCAGTACTTC.

The chain joins TRBV6-5 to TRBJ2-1; the D call may be TRBD1 or TRBD2 (5 bases each). The V and J ends lost 7 bases and 6 bases respectively, with 10 bases between them. Looked up from germline, CDR1 is MNHEY and CDR2 is SVGAGI. There are 12 residues in the CDR3. The CDR3 DNA follows: TGTGCCAGCATTGGGGGAGTCAATGAGCAGTTCTTC. Its protein product is CASIGGVNEQFF.

The chain joins TRBV7-9 to TRBJ2-5, with a weak D call TRBD1 (6 bases). Per germline, CDR1 SEHNR and CDR2 FQNEAQ (reference sequence). CDR3 length equals 14 residues. V shed 4 bases and J shed 0 bases, with 9 bases lying between them. The CDR3 reads CASSSGQYQETQYF. CDR3 nucleotide sequence: TGTGCCAGCAGCTCCGGACAGTACCAAGAGACCCAGTACTTC.

The chain couples TRBV2 to TRBJ1-1; the match to TRBD1 covers 9 bases. Germline CDR1 and CDR2: SNHLY and FYNNEI. CDR3 length: 14 residues. J was trimmed by 6 bases and V by 7 bases; bases with no gene match: 9. CDR3 protein: CASTPGTGISEAFF. The CDR3 region has the DNA TGTGCCAGCACCCCCGGGACAGGGATCTCTGAAGCTTTCTTT.

This chain connects TRBV14 to TRBJ2-5; 12 bases fit TRBD2. CDR1 and CDR2 (germline): SGHDN, FVKESK. The CDR3 contains 15 residues. J lost 5 bases, V lost 5 bases, and 6 bases had no gene match. CDR3 coding DNA: TGTGCCAGCAGCGACGGACTAGCGGGGAGGGAGACCCAGTACTTC. Amino acid sequence: CASSDGLAGRETQYF.

The chain uses TRBV10-3 and TRBJ1-2, with D uncertain. This CDR3 has 12 residues. Trimming took 3 bases from V and 2 from J, leaving 4 bases between them. Per the germline V gene, CDR1 is ENHRY and CDR2 is SYGVKD. CDR3 in DNA: TGTGCCATCAGTGACGGGAACTATGGCTACACCTTC. It is translated as CAISDGNYGYTF.

The rearrangement joins TRBV30 to TRBJ2-7; possibly TRBD1 or TRBD2 for D (5 bases each). Germline CDR1 reads GTSNPN; CDR2 reads SVGIG (reference sequence). The CDR3 consists of 13 residues. V was trimmed by 2 bases and J by 3 bases, leaving 11 bases between them. The CDR3 region is CAWSTGPGYEQYF. DNA for the CDR3: TGTGCCTGGAGTACGGGACCAGGCTACGAGCAGTACTTC.

The gene calls are TRBV4-1 and TRBJ2-1, with D hard to call. This CDR3 has 16 amino acids. Per the germline V gene, CDR1 is MGHRA and CDR2 is YSYEKL. The ends were cut back, 0 bases at V and 0 bases at J, with 9 bases in the middle. The CDR3 spells CASSQDFSLSYNEQFF. The CDR3 coding sequence is TGCGCCAGCAGCCAAGATTTCTCTCTCTCCTACAATGAGCAGTTCTTC.

V and J are TRBV28 and TRBJ2-7; a weak D match, TRBD1 (8 bases). The CDR3 spans 16 residues. Trimming cost V 6 bases and J 9 bases, with 27 bases left between them. Germline CDR1 is MDHEN and CDR2 is SYDVKM. CDR3 bases: TGTGCCAGCAGCCCCACCGGACAGGGAGGGAGTAGATGGCAGTACTTC. Amino acids: CASSPTGQGGSRWQYF.

The chain employs TRBV25-1 and TRBJ2-5, with D possibly matching TRBD2 (5 bases). The V gene's germline CDR1 is MGHDK and CDR2 SYGVNS. The V gene lost 3 bases and the J gene lost 4 bases, with 21 bases spanning the gap. CDR3 length equals 17 residues. CDR3 sequence reads: CASSDAARGLLGETQYF. DNA for the CDR3: TGTGCCAGCAGTGATGCTGCCCGGGGTCTCCTAGGAGAGACCCAGTACTTC.

V and J are TRBV5-1 and TRBJ1-5, with TRBD1 matching 7 bases. V lost 0 bases to trimming and J lost 4 bases; unmatched junction nucleotides: 13. The CDR3 contains 18 residues. In germline, CDR1 is SGHRS, CDR2 YFSETQ. CDR3 sequence reads: CASSLVPLAGGKNQPQHF. The DNA for the CDR3 is TGCGCCAGCAGCTTGGTTCCTCTGGCAGGGGGTAAAAATCAGCCCCAGCATTTT.

This chain joins TRBV5-1 and TRBJ2-5; TRBD2 agrees at 10 bases. With 6 bases clipped from V and 6 bases from J, the junction kept 11 bases outside the gene matches. Germline-derived CDR1 and CDR2 are SGHRS and YFSETQ. The CDR3 totals 15 residues. Written as DNA, the CDR3 is TGCGCCAGCACTCGAAGCGGGGGGGCCGGGAAGACCCAGTACTTC. Translating gives CASTRSGGAGKTQYF.

In its sample, this clone was seen a few times. The chain employs TRBV4-1 and TRBJ1-2; TRBD1 matches at 8 bases. CDR3 length: 16 amino acids. V dropped 4 bases and J dropped 8; count of bases not matched to a gene: 15. Germline V gene data show CDR1 as MGHRA and CDR2 as YSYEKL. CDR3 region: CASSPPLGQGAKGYTF. For the CDR3, the DNA is TGCGCCAGCAGCCCCCCCCTGGGGCAGGGGGCAAAAGGCTACACCTTC.

The chain carries TRBV19 and TRBJ2-7; 11 bases fit TRBD1. Germline V gene sequence: CDR1 LNHDA, CDR2 SQIVND (reference sequence). CDR3 length equals 16 residues. V was pared by 3 bases and J by 3 bases, with 7 bases of the junction left unmatched. CDR3 sequence: CASSISGTGGHYEQYF. The CDR3 bases are TGTGCCAGTAGTATCTCCGGGACAGGGGGTCACTACGAGCAGTACTTC.

CDR3 loop: CASSFGGYNEQFF. CDR3 DNA sequence: TGTGCCAGCAGCTTCGGGGGGTACAATGAGCAGTTCTTC. The chain combines TRBV5-4 with TRBJ2-1; 7 nucleotides match TRBD2. Germline loops: CDR1 SGHNT, CDR2 YYREEE (reference sequence). CDR3 length equals 13 residues. V shed 2 bases and J 4 bases; nucleotides not matched to a gene: 0.

The genes are TRBV28 and TRBJ1-5; no clear D gene. Germline CDR1 MDHEN, CDR2 SYDVKM. The CDR3 extends over 14 amino acids. V was trimmed by 7 bases and J by 3 bases, leaving 13 bases between them. CDR3 DNA sequence: TGTGCCAGCAACGGACCGGCTATCAATCAGCCCCAGCATTTT. Translated: CASNGPAINQPQHF.

J is TRBJ1-1 and V is TRBV7-2; D remains unclear. V was shortened by 4 bases and J by 0 bases, with 9 bases between the two germline ends. The CDR3 length is 14 residues. CDR1 and CDR2 (germline): SGHTA, FQGNSA. CDR3 region: CASSSGPVNTEAFF. The CDR3 DNA reads as TGTGCCAGCAGCTCCGGTCCAGTGAACACTGAAGCTTTCTTT.

This clone was found a few times. The chain carries TRBV6-1 and TRBJ2-3; TRBD1 aligns across 7 bases. The CDR3 has 14 amino acids. Germline CDR1 reads MNHNS; CDR2 reads SASEGT. Unmatched junction bases numbered 8, after V lost 5 bases and J lost 6 bases. CDR3 sequence reads: CASSKQGLGDTQYF. The CDR3 DNA reads as TGTGCCAGCAGTAAACAGGGGTTGGGGGATACGCAGTATTTT.

This sequence joins TRBV7-2 and TRBJ2-1; D not resolved. V lost 5 bases and J 6 bases, leaving 11 bases between the germline ends. Germline values: CDR1 SGHTA, CDR2 FQGNSA. This CDR3 has 13 residues. The CDR3: CASSPPPSNEQFF. DNA of the CDR3: TGTGCCAGCAGCCCTCCTCCCTCCAATGAGCAGTTCTTC.

This rearrangement joins TRBV15 to TRBJ2-7; D gene uncertain. V shed 0 bases and J shed 3 bases, with 6 bases lying between them. CDR1 is LNHNV, CDR2 YYDKDF, per germline (reference sequence). CDR3 size: 13 residues. The CDR3 DNA sequence: TGTGCCACCAGCAGAGAATCGTACTACGAGCAGTACTTC. Residues: CATSRESYYEQYF.

The table lists this clone with a few counts. The genes are TRBV5-8 and TRBJ1-1, with 7 bases lining up with TRBD1. Germline CDR1 SGHTS, CDR2 YDEGEE. This CDR3 is built from 15 residues. V dropped 4 bases and J dropped 1; count of bases not matched to a gene: 7. The CDR3 protein is CASSKGDRRNTEAFF. CDR3 DNA sequence: TGTGCCAGCAGCAAGGGGGACAGAAGGAACACTGAAGCTTTCTTT.